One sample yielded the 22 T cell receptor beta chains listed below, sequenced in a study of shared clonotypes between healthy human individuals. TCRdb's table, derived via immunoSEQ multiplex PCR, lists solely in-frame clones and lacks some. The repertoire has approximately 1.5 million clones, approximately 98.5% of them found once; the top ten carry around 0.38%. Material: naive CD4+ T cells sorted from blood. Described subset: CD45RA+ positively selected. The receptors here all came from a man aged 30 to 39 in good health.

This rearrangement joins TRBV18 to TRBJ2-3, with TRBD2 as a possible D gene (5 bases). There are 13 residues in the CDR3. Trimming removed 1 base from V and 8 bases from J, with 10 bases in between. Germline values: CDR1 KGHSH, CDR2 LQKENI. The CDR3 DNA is TGTGCCAGCTCACCACGCCAGGAGGCTACGCAGTATTTT. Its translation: CASSPRQEATQYF.

CDR3 loop: CASSQSSPAGGQYF. CDR3 DNA: TGTGCCAGCAGCCAAAGTTCCCCCGCCGGGGGGCAGTATTTT. This chain connects TRBV14 to TRBJ2-3; D might be TRBD2 (6 bases). V lost 2 bases and J 11 bases, leaving 17 bases between the germline ends. Germline V gives CDR1 SGHDN, CDR2 FVKESK. The CDR3 runs 14 residues.

CDR3 protein: CASSLASGWLSDGYTF. In nucleotides, the CDR3 is TGTGCCAGCAGCTTAGCATCTGGGTGGCTTTCAGATGGCTACACCTTC. The chain combines TRBV7-6 with TRBJ1-2, with unresolved D. CDR1 and CDR2 (germline): SGHVS, FNYEAQ. The CDR3 spans 16 residues. V lost 0 bases to trimming and J lost 6 bases, with 17 bases between them.

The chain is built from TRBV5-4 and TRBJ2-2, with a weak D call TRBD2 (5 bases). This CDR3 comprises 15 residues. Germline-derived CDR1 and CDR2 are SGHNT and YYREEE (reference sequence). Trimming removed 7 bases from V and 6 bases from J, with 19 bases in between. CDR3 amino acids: CASRGSESRPGELFF. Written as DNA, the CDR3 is TGTGCCAGCCGCGGGTCGGAGAGCCGGCCCGGGGAGCTGTTTTTT.

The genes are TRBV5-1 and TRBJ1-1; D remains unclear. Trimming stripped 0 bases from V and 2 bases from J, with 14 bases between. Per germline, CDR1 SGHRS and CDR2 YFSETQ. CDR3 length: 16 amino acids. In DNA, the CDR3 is TGCGCCAGCAGCTTGGGGGCGGGATGGGTAAACACTGAAGCTTTCTTT. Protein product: CASSLGAGWVNTEAFF.

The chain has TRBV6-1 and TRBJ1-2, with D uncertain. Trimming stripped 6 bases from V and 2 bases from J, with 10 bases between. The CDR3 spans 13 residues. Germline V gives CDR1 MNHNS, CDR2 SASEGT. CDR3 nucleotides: TGTGCCAGCAGCTTGGACGGAAACTATGGCTACACCTTC. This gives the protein CASSLDGNYGYTF.

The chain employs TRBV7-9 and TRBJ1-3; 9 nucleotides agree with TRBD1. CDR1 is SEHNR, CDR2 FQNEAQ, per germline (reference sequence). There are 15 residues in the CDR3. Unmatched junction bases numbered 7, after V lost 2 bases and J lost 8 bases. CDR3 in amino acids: CASSLWDRASDTIYF. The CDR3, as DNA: TGTGCCAGCAGCTTATGGGACAGGGCGTCGGACACCATATATTTT.

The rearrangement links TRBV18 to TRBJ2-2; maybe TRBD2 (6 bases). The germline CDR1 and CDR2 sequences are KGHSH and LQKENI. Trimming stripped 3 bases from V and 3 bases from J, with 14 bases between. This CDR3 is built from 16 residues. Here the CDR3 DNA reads TGTGCCAGCTCACCTACGGGACTTTCAGACACCGGGGAGCTGTTTTTT. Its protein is CASSPTGLSDTGELFF.

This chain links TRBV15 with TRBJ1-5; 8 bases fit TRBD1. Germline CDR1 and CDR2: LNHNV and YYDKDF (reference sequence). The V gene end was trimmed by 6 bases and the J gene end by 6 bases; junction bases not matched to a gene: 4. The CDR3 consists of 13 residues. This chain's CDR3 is CATRGQGLQPQHF. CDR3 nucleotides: TGTGCCACCAGAGGACAGGGACTTCAGCCCCAGCATTTT.

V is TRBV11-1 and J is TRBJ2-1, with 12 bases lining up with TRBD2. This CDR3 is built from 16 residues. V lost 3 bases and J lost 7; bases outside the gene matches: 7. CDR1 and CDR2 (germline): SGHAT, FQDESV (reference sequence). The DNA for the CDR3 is TGTGCCAGCAGCTTTCCCCTAGCGGGAGGGAGGAATGAGCAGTTCTTC. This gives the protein CASSFPLAGGRNEQFF.

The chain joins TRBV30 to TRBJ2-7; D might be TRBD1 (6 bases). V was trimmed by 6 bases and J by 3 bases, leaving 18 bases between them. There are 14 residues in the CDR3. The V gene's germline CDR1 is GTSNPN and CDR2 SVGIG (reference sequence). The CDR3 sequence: CACQERGTLYEQYF. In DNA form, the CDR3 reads TGTGCCTGCCAAGAAAGGGGGACCCTCTACGAGCAGTACTTC.

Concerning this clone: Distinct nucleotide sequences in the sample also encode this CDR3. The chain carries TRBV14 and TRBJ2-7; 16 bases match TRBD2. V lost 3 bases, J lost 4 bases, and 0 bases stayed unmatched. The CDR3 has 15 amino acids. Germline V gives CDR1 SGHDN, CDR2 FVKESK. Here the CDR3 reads CASSQGLAGGYEQYF. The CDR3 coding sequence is TGTGCCAGCAGCCAGGGACTAGCGGGAGGGTACGAGCAGTACTTC. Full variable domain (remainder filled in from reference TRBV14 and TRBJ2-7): EAGVTQFPSHSVIEKGQTVTLRCDPISGHDNLYWYRRVMGKEIKFLLHFVKESKQDESGMPNNRFLAERTGGTYSTLKVQPAELEDSGVYFCASSQGLAGGYEQYFGPGTRLTVT.

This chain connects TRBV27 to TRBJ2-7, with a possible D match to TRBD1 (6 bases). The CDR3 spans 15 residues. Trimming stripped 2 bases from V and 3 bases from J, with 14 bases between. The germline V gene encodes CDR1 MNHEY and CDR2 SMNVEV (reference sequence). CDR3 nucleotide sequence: TGTGCCAGCAGTTTAGGGCAGGGGATGGTCTACGAGCAGTACTTC. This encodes CASSLGQGMVYEQYF.

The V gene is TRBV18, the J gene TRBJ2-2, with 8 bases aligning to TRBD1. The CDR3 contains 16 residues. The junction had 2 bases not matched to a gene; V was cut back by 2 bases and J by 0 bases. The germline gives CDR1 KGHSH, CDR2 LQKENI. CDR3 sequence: CASSPDRGTNTGELFF. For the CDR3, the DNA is TGTGCCAGCTCACCAGACAGGGGTACGAACACCGGGGAGCTGTTTTTT.

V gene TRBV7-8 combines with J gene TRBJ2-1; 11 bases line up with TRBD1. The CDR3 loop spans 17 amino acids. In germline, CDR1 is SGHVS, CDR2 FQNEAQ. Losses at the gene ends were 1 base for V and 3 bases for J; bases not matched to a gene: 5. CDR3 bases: TGTGCCAGCAGCTTAGTAACCGGGACAGGGGGCTACAATGAGCAGTTCTTC. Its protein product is CASSLVTGTGGYNEQFF.

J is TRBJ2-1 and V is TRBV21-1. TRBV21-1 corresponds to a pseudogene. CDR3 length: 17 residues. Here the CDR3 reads CASSKAHPVWVSDEQFF. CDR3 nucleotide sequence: TGTGCCAGCAGCAAAGCGCATCCAGTTTGGGTTTCCGATGAGCAGTTCTTC.

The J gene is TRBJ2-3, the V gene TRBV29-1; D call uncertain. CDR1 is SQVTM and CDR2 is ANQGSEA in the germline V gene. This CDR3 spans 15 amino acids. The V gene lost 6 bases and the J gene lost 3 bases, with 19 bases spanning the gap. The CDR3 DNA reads TGCAGCGTGTTCAATTCGGACCGAACGACAGATACGCAGTATTTT. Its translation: CSVFNSDRTTDTQYF.

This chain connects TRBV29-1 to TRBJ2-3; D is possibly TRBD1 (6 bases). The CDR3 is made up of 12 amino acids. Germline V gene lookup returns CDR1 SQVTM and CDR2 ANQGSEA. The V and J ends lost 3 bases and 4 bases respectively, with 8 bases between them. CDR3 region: CSVEPGADTQYF. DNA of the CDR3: TGCAGCGTTGAGCCAGGGGCAGATACGCAGTATTTT.

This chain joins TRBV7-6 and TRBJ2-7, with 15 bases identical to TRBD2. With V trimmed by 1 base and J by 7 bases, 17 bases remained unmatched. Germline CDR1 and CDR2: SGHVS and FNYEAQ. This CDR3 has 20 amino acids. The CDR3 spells CASSLVGLAGGGTGGREQYF. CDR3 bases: TGTGCCAGCAGCTTAGTGGGACTAGCGGGAGGAGGAACCGGCGGAAGAGAGCAGTACTTC.

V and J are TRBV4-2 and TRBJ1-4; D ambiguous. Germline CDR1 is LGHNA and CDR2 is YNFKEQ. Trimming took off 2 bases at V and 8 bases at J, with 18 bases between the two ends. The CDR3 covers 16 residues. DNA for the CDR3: TGTGCCAGCAGCCAAAGTAGTGCGGTACCCAGCGAAAAACTGTTTTTT. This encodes CASSQSSAVPSEKLFF.

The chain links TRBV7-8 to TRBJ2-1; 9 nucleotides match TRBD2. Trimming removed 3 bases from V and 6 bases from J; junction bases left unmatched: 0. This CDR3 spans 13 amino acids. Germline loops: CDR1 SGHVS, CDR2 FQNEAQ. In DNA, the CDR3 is TGTGCCAGCAGCTTGGGACTAGCCAATGAGCAGTTCTTC. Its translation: CASSLGLANEQFF.

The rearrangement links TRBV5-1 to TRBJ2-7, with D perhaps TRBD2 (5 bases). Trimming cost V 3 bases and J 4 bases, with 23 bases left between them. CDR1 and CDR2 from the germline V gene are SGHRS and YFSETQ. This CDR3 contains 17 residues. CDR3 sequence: CASSSPAPRSRRYEQYF. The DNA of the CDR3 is TGCGCCAGCAGCTCGCCCGCCCCTAGGTCTCGGAGGTACGAGCAGTACTTC. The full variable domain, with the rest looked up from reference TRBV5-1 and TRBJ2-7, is KAGVTQTPRYLIKTRGQQVTLSCSPISGHRSVSWYQQTPGQGLQFLFEYFSETQRNKGNFPGRFSGRQFSNSRSEMNVSTLELGDSALYLCASSSPAPRSRRYEQYFGPGTRLTVT.